This T cell receptor (beta chain) was sequenced during a study of cytomegalovirus exposure and HLA in healthy donors. Study outcomes and limitations: TCR beta chains numbering more than 150 were designated cytomegalovirus-associated.

The repertoire was sequenced with immunoSEQ multiplex PCR; TCRdb's copy has only in-frame clones and lacks some. The sample consists of 150,000 or so clones, around four fifths of them appearing once. For this clone: Its matching antigen is unknown.

V dropped 0 bases and J dropped 2 bases, with 11 bases sitting between them. This CDR3 has 15 amino acids. Germline V gives CDR1 LGHNA, CDR2 YSLEER. The V and J genes are TRBV4-3 and TRBJ2-7; a weak D match, TRBD2 (6 bases). The receptor's source is a young man in good health and CMV-seropositive. The sequenced material came from PBMCs. CDR3: CASSQDWAGPYEQYF. As DNA, the CDR3 is TGCGCCAGCAGCCAAGATTGGGCGGGGCCCTACGAGCAGTACTTC.